A single sample is the source of the 32 T cell receptor beta chains below, sequenced in a study of blood T cell repertoires in COVID-19. TCRdb's copy holds only in-frame clones and misses some; the assay was immunoSEQ multiplex PCR. The table shows roughly 260,000 clones, with 65% to 90% occurring only once. Material for sequencing was peripheral blood. The receptor source for this set is a woman aged 70-85 years with acute or convalescent COVID-19.

The chain employs TRBV4-1 and TRBJ2-2; 8 bases line up with TRBD1. The germline V gene encodes CDR1 MGHRA and CDR2 YSYEKL. The CDR3 spans 14 residues. Trimming removed 6 bases from V and 7 bases from J; junction bases left unmatched: 7. CDR3: CASSKDRVGGELFF. CDR3 nucleotides: TGCGCCAGCAGTAAGGACAGGGTTGGCGGGGAGCTGTTTTTT.

The chain uses TRBV20-1 and TRBJ1-2, with D hard to call. CDR1 and CDR2 from the germline V gene are DFQATT and SNEGSKA (reference sequence). This CDR3 is built from 10 residues. Trimming removed 2 bases from V and 14 bases from J, with 12 bases in between. CDR3 bases: TGCAGTGCTAGAAATCTACGGTCTACCTTC. It translates to CSARNLRSTF.

This chain links TRBV5-1 with TRBJ1-2; D unclear. The CDR3 sequence is 13 residues long. The V end was cut by 6 bases, the J end by 2 bases, with 11 bases between. Germline CDR1 SGHRS, CDR2 YFSETQ. This chain's CDR3 is CASTSPGNYGYTF. The CDR3 nucleotides are TGCGCCAGCACTTCCCCAGGCAACTATGGCTACACCTTC.

The chain joins TRBV29-1 to TRBJ2-6; the match to TRBD2 covers 7 bases. This CDR3 has 19 residues. The trim removed 4 bases at V and 0 bases at J, leaving 15 bases unmatched. Germline values: CDR1 SQVTM, CDR2 ANQGSEA. In DNA, the CDR3 is TGCAGCGTTGTCGGGCTAGCGGATTTAACTAGCTCTGGGGCCAACGTCCTGACTTTC. Translation gives CSVVGLADLTSSGANVLTF.

The chain carries TRBV6-5 and TRBJ1-1; D remains unclear. The ends were cut back, 4 bases at V and 8 bases at J, with 17 bases in the middle. The germline V gene encodes CDR1 MNHEY and CDR2 SVGAGI. This CDR3 region has 14 residues. CDR3 DNA: TGTGCCAGCAGTTCCTCAACAGATGGTGTCGAAGCTTTCTTT. This encodes CASSSSTDGVEAFF.

This clone was observed a handful of times. The V call is TRBV5-1, the J call TRBJ2-2; 7 bases agree with TRBD1. This CDR3 is 13 amino acids long. V shed 4 bases and J 7 bases; nucleotides not matched to a gene: 4. CDR1 and CDR2 from the germline V gene are SGHRS and YFSETQ. CDR3 sequence: CASSVQGVGELFF. CDR3 coding DNA: TGCGCCAGCAGCGTCCAGGGGGTCGGGGAGCTGTTTTTT. The full variable domain, completed using reference TRBV5-1 and TRBJ2-2, is KAGVTQTPRYLIKTRGQQVTLSCSPISGHRSVSWYQQTPGQGLQFLFEYFSETQRNKGNFPGRFSGRQFSNSRSEMNVSTLELGDSALYLCASSVQGVGELFFGEGSRLTVL.

This clone appeared a few times. The chain combines TRBV28 with TRBJ2-2; 7 bases line up with TRBD2. Germline-derived CDR1 and CDR2 are MDHEN and SYDVKM. This CDR3 is 16 amino acids long. With V trimmed by 1 base and J by 1 base, 3 bases remained unmatched. The CDR3 nucleotides read TGTGCCAGCAGTTTATATCGGGGGGAGAACACCGGGGAGCTGTTTTTT. It yields the protein CASSLYRGENTGELFF.

The chain couples TRBV7-9 to TRBJ1-3; D not certain. The CDR3 is made up of 15 amino acids. Germline V gene sequence: CDR1 SEHNR, CDR2 FQNEAQ (reference sequence). With 5 bases removed from V and 4 bases from J, the gap between germline ends came to 15 bases. The CDR3 spells CASSPKQRIGNTIYF. In nucleotides, the CDR3 is TGTGCCAGCAGCCCGAAACAGCGGATCGGAAACACCATATATTTT.

This chain joins TRBV5-4 and TRBJ2-3; 8 bases align to TRBD2. CDR3 length: 15 residues. Germline V gives CDR1 SGHNT, CDR2 YYREEE (reference sequence). The junction had 7 bases not matched to a gene; V was cut back by 4 bases and J by 3 bases. This CDR3 is CASSRGGSSTDTQYF. The CDR3 region has the DNA TGTGCCAGCAGCCGGGGGGGAAGCTCGACAGATACGCAGTATTTT.

The J gene is TRBJ1-2, the V gene TRBV20-1, with D maybe TRBD1 (6 bases). Germline V lookup: CDR1 DFQATT, CDR2 SNEGSKA (reference sequence). This CDR3 spans 15 amino acids. The ends were cut back, 3 bases at V and 4 bases at J, with 18 bases in the middle. The CDR3: CSASRLGGVSYGYTF. DNA of the CDR3: TGCAGTGCTAGTCGTCTAGGGGGGGTAAGCTATGGCTACACCTTC.

This chain connects TRBV6-5 to TRBJ1-1, with D unresolved. Germline values: CDR1 MNHEY, CDR2 SVGAGI. V was shortened by 4 bases and J by 2 bases, with 11 bases between the two germline ends. This CDR3 has 14 amino acids. CDR3 amino acids: CASSWVPGNTEAFF. For the CDR3, the DNA is TGTGCCAGCAGTTGGGTCCCGGGTAACACTGAAGCTTTCTTT.

This clone has more than one count but fewer than ten. As DNA, the CDR3 is TGTGCCAGCAGCTTTAGTGCTGCTTTGAATCAGCCCCAGCATTTT. Residues: CASSFSAALNQPQHF. The chain combines TRBV5-6 with TRBJ1-5, with D hard to call. V shed 2 bases and J shed 4 bases, with 13 bases lying between them. The CDR3 has 15 amino acids. The germline V gene has CDR1 SGHDT and CDR2 YYEEEE.

The genes are TRBV4-1 and TRBJ1-2; possibly TRBD1 for D (5 bases). CDR3 length: 16 residues. The V end lost 0 bases, the J end lost 4 bases, and 15 bases lay between the germline ends. CDR1 and CDR2 from the germline V gene are MGHRA and YSYEKL. This chain's CDR3 is CASSQDGGYGTYGYTF. CDR3 nucleotide sequence: TGCGCCAGCAGCCAAGATGGGGGGTACGGGACCTATGGCTACACCTTC.

This chain uses TRBV11-3 with TRBJ1-6, with TRBD1 identical over 9 bases. This CDR3 contains 20 residues. The germline CDR1 and CDR2 sequences are SGHNT and YENEEA. After removal of 0 bases from V and 0 bases from J, the junction contained 9 bases not matched to a gene. CDR3 amino acids: CASSLEYGTGLISYNSPLHF. The CDR3 nucleotides read TGTGCCAGCAGCTTAGAGTACGGGACAGGGCTAATCTCCTATAATTCACCCCTCCACTTT.

The CDR3 here is CASSLLGQAIGEKLFF. CDR3 sequence (DNA): TGTGCCAGCAGCCTACTCGGACAGGCCATTGGTGAAAAACTGTTTTTT. The V and J genes are TRBV6-6 and TRBJ1-4; 7 positions match TRBD1. The CDR3 has 16 amino acids. The V and J ends lost 6 bases and 7 bases, in that order; junction bases with no gene match: 14. Per the germline V gene, CDR1 is MNHNY and CDR2 is SVGAGI (reference sequence).

The V and J genes are TRBV18 and TRBJ1-6; 10 bases match TRBD1. Losses at the gene ends were 3 bases for V and 7 bases for J; bases not matched to a gene: 3. The CDR3 length is 15 residues. Germline CDR1 KGHSH, CDR2 LQKENI. CDR3 in amino acids: CASSPRQGANSPLHF. The CDR3 DNA reads as TGTGCCAGCTCACCTAGACAGGGGGCGAATTCACCCCTCCACTTT.

The V gene is TRBV7-2, the J gene TRBJ1-2; no reliable D call. The ends were cut back, 5 bases at V and 4 bases at J, with 14 bases in the middle. The CDR3 is 14 amino acids. Per the germline V gene, CDR1 is SGHTA and CDR2 is FQGNSA. The CDR3 DNA follows: TGTGCCAGCAGCCCAAGGCGGGGTTTCTATGGCTACACCTTC. Its protein is CASSPRRGFYGYTF. Filled out from reference TRBV7-2 and TRBJ1-2, the complete variable domain reads GAGVSQSPSNKVTEKGKDVELRCDPISGHTALYWYRQSLGQGLEFLIYFQGNSAPDKSGLPSDRFSAERTGGSVSTLTIQRTQQEDSAVYLCASSPRRGFYGYTFGSGTRLTVV.

The chain couples TRBV7-9 to TRBJ1-2, with D unresolved. V was pared by 2 bases and J by 9 bases, with 7 bases between. Germline CDR1 reads SEHNR; CDR2 reads FQNEAQ (reference sequence). The CDR3 contains 11 residues. CDR3 DNA: TGTGCCAGCAGCTTATCGAGTAGCTACACCTTC. Translated, it gives CASSLSSSYTF.

The table lists this clone with a count of one. The chain uses TRBV28 and TRBJ2-2, with D perhaps TRBD1 (5 bases). The V end lost 9 bases, the J end lost 1 base, and 12 bases lay between the germline ends. This CDR3 is 14 amino acids long. Germline V lookup: CDR1 MDHEN, CDR2 SYDVKM. CDR3 in DNA: TGTGCCAGTTTAAGACAGTTGAACACCGGGGAGCTGTTTTTT. This sequence encodes CASLRQLNTGELFF.

This sequence joins TRBV9 and TRBJ1-5, with D tentatively TRBD1 (5 bases). V was trimmed by 4 bases and J by 0 bases, leaving 11 bases between them. Germline CDR1 is SGDLS and CDR2 is YYNGEE. This CDR3 is 15 amino acids long. The CDR3 DNA reads TGTGCCAGCAGCCCAGAGCAGGGTAGCAATCAGCCCCAGCATTTT. Encoded protein: CASSPEQGSNQPQHF.

This clone turned up a few times. The chain joins TRBV7-9 to TRBJ1-2, with no clear D. CDR3 length: 14 amino acids. The V end was cut by 3 bases, the J end by 0 bases, with 8 bases between. Germline V gives CDR1 SEHNR, CDR2 FQNEAQ (reference sequence). Here the CDR3 DNA reads TGTGCCAGCAGCTTGCGACAAACTAACTATGGCTACACCTTC. Translating gives CASSLRQTNYGYTF.

The chain employs TRBV5-1 and TRBJ2-6, with 11 bases identical to TRBD1. Trimming cost V 4 bases and J 4 bases; bases outside gene matches: 10. The germline gives CDR1 SGHRS, CDR2 YFSETQ. The CDR3 covers 18 residues. This chain's CDR3 is CASSQSGTGGAGANVLTF. CDR3 sequence (DNA): TGCGCCAGCAGCCAGTCCGGGACAGGGGGAGCCGGGGCCAACGTCCTGACTTTC. Full variable domain (remainder filled in from reference TRBV5-1 and TRBJ2-6): KAGVTQTPRYLIKTRGQQVTLSCSPISGHRSVSWYQQTPGQGLQFLFEYFSETQRNKGNFPGRFSGRQFSNSRSEMNVSTLELGDSALYLCASSQSGTGGAGANVLTFGAGSRLTVL.

The chain recombines TRBV15 with TRBJ2-7; 9 nucleotides line up with TRBD1. Germline loops: CDR1 LNHNV, CDR2 YYDKDF (reference sequence). This CDR3 is built from 14 residues. Trimming removed 4 bases from V and 2 bases from J; junction bases left unmatched: 3. CDR3 nucleotide sequence: TGTGCCACCAGCAAGCACAGGGGGCCCTACGAGCAGTACTTC. It specifies CATSKHRGPYEQYF.

This clone has just a few counts. The gene calls are TRBV7-8 and TRBJ2-7; 9 bases are shared with TRBD1. This CDR3 contains 17 residues. Per germline, CDR1 SGHVS and CDR2 FQNEAQ. Losses at the gene ends were 1 base for V and 4 bases for J; bases not matched to a gene: 11. CDR3 sequence: CASSLGADRGAPYEQYF. As DNA, the CDR3 is TGTGCCAGCAGCTTAGGGGCGGACAGGGGAGCCCCATACGAGCAGTACTTC.

This clone came up a few times. The CDR3 nucleotides read TGCGCCAGCAGCCAAGATCAGGTGCGGGGCTACGAGCAGTACTTC. This sequence encodes CASSQDQVRGYEQYF. This sequence joins TRBV4-1 and TRBJ2-7, with D possibly being TRBD2 (6 bases). Germline-derived CDR1 and CDR2 are MGHRA and YSYEKL. The CDR3 covers 15 residues. V lost 0 bases to trimming and J lost 3 bases, with 12 bases between them.

The chain has TRBV6-2 or TRBV6-3 and TRBJ2-3, with D uncertain. The CDR3 runs 16 residues. Per germline, CDR1 MNHEY and CDR2 SVGEGT. V was pared by 2 bases and J by 2 bases, with 14 bases between. DNA for the CDR3: TGTGCCAGCAGTTACCCCGTCTCCCGGTACACAGATACGCAGTATTTT. Protein: CASSYPVSRYTDTQYF.

The chain joins TRBV18 to TRBJ1-1; the match to TRBD1 covers 8 bases. The junction had 5 bases not matched to a gene; V was cut back by 3 bases and J by 5 bases. This CDR3 spans 14 amino acids. Germline V CDR1 and CDR2: KGHSH, LQKENI. As DNA, the CDR3 is TGTGCCAGCTCACCTCAGGGGGCTTGGACTGAAGCTTTCTTT. It encodes CASSPQGAWTEAFF. Supplemented by reference TRBV18 and TRBJ1-1, the full variable domain reads NAGVMQNPRHLVRRRGQEARLRCSPMKGHSHVYWYRQLPEEGLKFMVYLQKENIIDESGMPKERFSAEFPKEGPSILRIQQVVRGDSAAYFCASSPQGAWTEAFFGQGTRLTVV.

This rearrangement joins TRBV7-2 to TRBJ1-5; D is unclear. Germline values: CDR1 SGHTA, CDR2 FQGNSA. With 2 bases removed from V and 3 bases from J, the gap between germline ends came to 11 bases. The CDR3 runs 15 residues. The CDR3 here is CASSLNPGNNQPQHF. Here the CDR3 DNA reads TGTGCCAGCAGCTTAAATCCGGGTAACAATCAGCCCCAGCATTTT.

This clone was seen only a few times. The rearrangement joins TRBV11-2 to TRBJ2-5; 10 nucleotides align to TRBD2. The CDR3 sequence is 16 residues long. J lost 5 bases, V lost 0 bases, and 6 bases had no gene match. Germline V lookup: CDR1 SGHAT, CDR2 FQNNGV. The CDR3 is CASSLDTAGGRETQYF. CDR3 coding DNA: TGTGCCAGCAGCTTAGACACAGCGGGGGGGCGGGAGACCCAGTACTTC. Combining the CDR3 with reference TRBV11-2 and TRBJ2-5 gives the whole variable domain EAGVAQSPRYKIIEKRQSVAFWCNPISGHATLYWYQQILGQGPKLLIQFQNNGVVDDSQLPKDRFSAERLKGVDSTLKIQPAKLEDSAVYLCASSLDTAGGRETQYFGPGTRLLVL.

The V and J genes are TRBV5-1 and TRBJ2-5; 8 nucleotides line up with TRBD1. Germline V gene lookup returns CDR1 SGHRS and CDR2 YFSETQ. The CDR3 is 12 residues long. Trimming cost V 5 bases and J 4 bases; bases outside gene matches: 1. The CDR3 spells CASRQGGETQYF. The CDR3 nucleotides read TGCGCCAGCAGACAGGGGGGAGAGACCCAGTACTTC.

The rearrangement uses TRBV7-2 and TRBJ1-1; D possibly corresponds to TRBD1 (6 bases). Germline CDR1 and CDR2: SGHTA and FQGNSA. This CDR3 spans 15 amino acids. V shed 1 base and J shed 6 bases, with 15 bases lying between them. CDR3 amino acids: CASSLVAGAGAEAFF. Written as DNA, the CDR3 is TGTGCCAGCAGCTTAGTAGCAGGGGCGGGGGCTGAAGCTTTCTTT. Full variable domain (rest looked up from reference TRBV7-2 and TRBJ1-1): GAGVSQSPSNKVTEKGKDVELRCDPISGHTALYWYRQSLGQGLEFLIYFQGNSAPDKSGLPSDRFSAERTGGSVSTLTIQRTQQEDSAVYLCASSLVAGAGAEAFFGQGTRLTVV.

The count of this clone is one. The V call is TRBV4-3, the J call TRBJ2-3; D might be TRBD2 (5 bases). This CDR3 is 16 amino acids long. Germline V CDR1 and CDR2: LGHNA, YSLEER. V gave up 1 base and J gave up 0 bases, with 11 bases separating them. The CDR3 spells CASSQGPSGSTDTQYF. The CDR3, as DNA: TGCGCCAGCAGCCAAGGCCCCAGCGGTAGCACAGATACGCAGTATTTT.